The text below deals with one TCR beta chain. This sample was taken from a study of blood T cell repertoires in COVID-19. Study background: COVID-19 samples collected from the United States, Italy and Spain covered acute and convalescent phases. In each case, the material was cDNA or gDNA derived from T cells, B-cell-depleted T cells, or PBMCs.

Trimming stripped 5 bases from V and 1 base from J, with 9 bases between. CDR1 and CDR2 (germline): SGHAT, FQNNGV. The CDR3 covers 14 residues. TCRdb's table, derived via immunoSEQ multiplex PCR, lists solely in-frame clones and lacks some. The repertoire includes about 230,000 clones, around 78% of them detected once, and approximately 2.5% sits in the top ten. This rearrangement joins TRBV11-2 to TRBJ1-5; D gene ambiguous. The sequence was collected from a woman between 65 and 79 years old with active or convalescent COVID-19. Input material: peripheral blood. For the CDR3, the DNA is TGTGCCAGCAGCCCAAGACACAGCAATCAGCCCCAGCATTTT. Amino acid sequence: CASSPRHSNQPQHF.